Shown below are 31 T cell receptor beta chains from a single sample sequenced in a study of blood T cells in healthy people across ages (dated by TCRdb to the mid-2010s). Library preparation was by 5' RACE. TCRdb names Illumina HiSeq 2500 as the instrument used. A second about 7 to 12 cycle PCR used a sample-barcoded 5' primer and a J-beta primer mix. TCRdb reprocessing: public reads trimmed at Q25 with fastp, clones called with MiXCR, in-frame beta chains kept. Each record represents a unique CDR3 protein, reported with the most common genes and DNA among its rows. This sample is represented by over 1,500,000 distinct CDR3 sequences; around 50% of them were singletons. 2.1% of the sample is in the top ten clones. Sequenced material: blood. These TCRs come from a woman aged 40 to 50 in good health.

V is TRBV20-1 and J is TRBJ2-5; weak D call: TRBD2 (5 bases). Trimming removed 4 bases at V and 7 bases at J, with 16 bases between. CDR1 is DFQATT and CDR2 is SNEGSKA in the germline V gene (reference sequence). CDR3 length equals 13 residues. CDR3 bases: TGCAGTGCTACGGAGGCTGGACCGGGGACCCAGTACTTC. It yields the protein CSATEAGPGTQYF.

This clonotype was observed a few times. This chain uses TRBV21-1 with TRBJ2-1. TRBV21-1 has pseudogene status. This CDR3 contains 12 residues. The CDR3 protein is CASSTLYNEQFF. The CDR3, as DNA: TGTGCCAGCAGCACCTTGTACAATGAGCAGTTCTTC.

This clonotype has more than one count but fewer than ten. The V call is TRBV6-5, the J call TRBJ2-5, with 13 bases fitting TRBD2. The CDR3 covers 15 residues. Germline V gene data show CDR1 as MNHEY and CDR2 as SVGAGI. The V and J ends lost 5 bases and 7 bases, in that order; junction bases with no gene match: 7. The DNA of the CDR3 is TGTGCCAGCAGTACTAGCGGGGGGGCTGAAGGGACCCAGTACTTC. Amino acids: CASSTSGGAEGTQYF.

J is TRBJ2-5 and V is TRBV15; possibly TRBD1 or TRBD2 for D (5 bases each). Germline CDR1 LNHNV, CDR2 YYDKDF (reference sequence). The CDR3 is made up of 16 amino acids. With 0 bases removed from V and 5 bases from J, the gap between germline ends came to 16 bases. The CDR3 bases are TGTGCCACCAGCAGAGATCCCCTTGGGGGTAGGGAGACCCAGTACTTC. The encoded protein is CATSRDPLGGRETQYF.

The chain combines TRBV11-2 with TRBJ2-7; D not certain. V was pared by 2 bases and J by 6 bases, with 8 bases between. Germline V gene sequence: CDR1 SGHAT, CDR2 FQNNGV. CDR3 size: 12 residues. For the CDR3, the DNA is TGTGCCAGCAGCTTACACCTTAGCGAGCAGTACTTC. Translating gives CASSLHLSEQYF.

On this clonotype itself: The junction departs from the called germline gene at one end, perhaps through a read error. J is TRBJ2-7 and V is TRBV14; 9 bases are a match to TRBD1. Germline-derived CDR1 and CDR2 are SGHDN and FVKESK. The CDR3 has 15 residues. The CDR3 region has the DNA TGTGCCAGCAGCCAAGGAGGGACAGGGATCTACGAGCAGTGCTTC. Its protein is CASSQGGTGIYEQCF.

The CDR3 protein is CASSLNRALHEQYF. The CDR3 DNA reads as TGTGCCAGCAGCTTAAACAGGGCCCTCCACGAGCAGTACTTC. This chain joins TRBV7-2 and TRBJ2-7; D possibly corresponds to TRBD1 (6 bases). V was clipped by 2 bases and J by 5 bases, with 13 bases between them. CDR3 length: 14 residues. Germline loops: CDR1 SGHTA, CDR2 FQGNSA.

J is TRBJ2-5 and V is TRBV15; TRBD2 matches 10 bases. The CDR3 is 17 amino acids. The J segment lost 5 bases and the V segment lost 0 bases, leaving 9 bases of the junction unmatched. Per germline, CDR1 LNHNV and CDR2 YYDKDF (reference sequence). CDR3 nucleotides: TGTGCCACCAGCAGAGAAAAGAGCGGGGGGGCCATCGAGACCCAGTACTTC. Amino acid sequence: CATSREKSGGAIETQYF.

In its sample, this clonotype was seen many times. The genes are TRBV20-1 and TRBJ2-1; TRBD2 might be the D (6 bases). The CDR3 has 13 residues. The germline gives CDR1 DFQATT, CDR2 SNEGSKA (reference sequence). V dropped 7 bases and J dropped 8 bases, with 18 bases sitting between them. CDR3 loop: CSGSGLALHEQFF. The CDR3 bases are TGCAGTGGTAGCGGCCTAGCGTTGCATGAGCAGTTCTTC.

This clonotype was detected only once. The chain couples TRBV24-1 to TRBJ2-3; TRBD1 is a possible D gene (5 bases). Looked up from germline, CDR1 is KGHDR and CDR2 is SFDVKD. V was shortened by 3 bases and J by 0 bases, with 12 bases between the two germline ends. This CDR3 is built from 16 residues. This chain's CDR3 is CATSDLQESSTDTQYF. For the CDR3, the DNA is TGTGCCACCAGTGATCTACAGGAATCTAGCACAGATACGCAGTATTTT.

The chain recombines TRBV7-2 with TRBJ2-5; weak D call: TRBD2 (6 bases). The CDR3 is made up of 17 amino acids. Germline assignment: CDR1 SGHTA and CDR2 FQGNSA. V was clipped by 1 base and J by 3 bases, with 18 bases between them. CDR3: CASSLGPATRGEETQYF. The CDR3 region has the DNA TGTGCCAGCAGCTTAGGACCCGCGACTAGAGGAGAAGAGACCCAGTACTTC.

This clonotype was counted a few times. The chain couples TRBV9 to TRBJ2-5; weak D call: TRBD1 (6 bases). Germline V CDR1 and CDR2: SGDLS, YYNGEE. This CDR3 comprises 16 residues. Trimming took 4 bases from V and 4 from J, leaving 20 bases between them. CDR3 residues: CASSPRQAPVGETQYF. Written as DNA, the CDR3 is TGTGCCAGCAGCCCCCGACAGGCCCCGGTCGGAGAGACCCAGTACTTC.

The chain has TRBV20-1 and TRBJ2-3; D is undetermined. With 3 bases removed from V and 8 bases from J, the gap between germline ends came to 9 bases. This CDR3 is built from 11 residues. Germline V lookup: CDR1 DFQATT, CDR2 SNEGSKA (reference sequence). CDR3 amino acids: CSARSRPTQYF. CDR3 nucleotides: TGCAGTGCTAGGTCCCGTCCTACGCAGTATTTT.

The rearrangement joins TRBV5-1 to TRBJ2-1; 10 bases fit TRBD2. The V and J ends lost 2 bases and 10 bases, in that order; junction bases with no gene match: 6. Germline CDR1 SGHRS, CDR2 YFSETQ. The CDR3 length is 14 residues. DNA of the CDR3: TGCGCCAGCAGCTTCAGCCTAGCGGGGGAGGAGCAGTTCTTC. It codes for CASSFSLAGEEQFF.

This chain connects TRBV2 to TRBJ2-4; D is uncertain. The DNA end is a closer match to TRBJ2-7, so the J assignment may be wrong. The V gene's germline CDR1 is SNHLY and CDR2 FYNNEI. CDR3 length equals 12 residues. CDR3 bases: TGTGCCAGCACCGAAGGAGAAGACGAGCAGTACTTC. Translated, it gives CASTEGEDEQYF.

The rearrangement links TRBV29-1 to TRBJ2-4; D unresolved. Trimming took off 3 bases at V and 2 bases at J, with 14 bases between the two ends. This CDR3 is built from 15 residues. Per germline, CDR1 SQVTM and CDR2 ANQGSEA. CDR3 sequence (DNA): TGCAGCGTTGATATTTCTTGGGGATCCAAAAACATTCAGTACTTC. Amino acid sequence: CSVDISWGSKNIQYF.

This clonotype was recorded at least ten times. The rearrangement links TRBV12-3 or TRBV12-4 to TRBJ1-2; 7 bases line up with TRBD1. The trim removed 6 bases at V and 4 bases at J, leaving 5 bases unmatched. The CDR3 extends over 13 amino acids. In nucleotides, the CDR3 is TGTGCCAGCAGCCCGGGACAGCCCTATGGCTACACCTTC. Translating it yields CASSPGQPYGYTF.

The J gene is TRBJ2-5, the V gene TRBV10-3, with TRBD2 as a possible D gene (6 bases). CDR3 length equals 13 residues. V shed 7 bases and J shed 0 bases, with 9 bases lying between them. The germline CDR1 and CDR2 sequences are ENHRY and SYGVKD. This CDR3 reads CAIMREYQETQYF. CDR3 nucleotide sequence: TGTGCCATCATGCGGGAATACCAAGAGACCCAGTACTTC.

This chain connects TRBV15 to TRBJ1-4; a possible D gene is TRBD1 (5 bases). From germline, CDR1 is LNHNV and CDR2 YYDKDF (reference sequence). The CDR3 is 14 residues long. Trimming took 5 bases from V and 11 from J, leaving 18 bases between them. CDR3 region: CATSPGGENGKLFF. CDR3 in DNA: TGTGCCACCAGCCCGGGGGGAGAGAATGGGAAACTGTTTTTT.

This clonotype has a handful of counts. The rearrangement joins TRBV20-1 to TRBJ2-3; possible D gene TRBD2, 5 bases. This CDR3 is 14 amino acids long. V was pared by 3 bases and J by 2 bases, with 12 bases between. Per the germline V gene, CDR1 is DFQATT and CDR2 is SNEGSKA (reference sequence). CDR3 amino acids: CSASIGMNTDTQYF. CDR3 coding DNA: TGCAGTGCTAGTATCGGGATGAACACAGATACGCAGTATTTT.

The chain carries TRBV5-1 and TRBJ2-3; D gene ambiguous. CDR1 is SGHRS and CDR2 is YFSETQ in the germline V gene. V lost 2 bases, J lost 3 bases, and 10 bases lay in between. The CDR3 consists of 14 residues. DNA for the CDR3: TGCGCCAGCAGCTTACCAGAACAAACAGATACGCAGTATTTT. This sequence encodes CASSLPEQTDTQYF.

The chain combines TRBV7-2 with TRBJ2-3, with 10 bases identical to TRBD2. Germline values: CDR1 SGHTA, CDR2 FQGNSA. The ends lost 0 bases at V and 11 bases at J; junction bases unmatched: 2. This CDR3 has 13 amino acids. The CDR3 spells CASSLALAGGQYF. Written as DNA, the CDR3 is TGTGCCAGCAGCTTAGCCTTAGCGGGGGGGCAGTATTTT. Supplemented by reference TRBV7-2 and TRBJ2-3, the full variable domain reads GAGVSQSPSNKVTEKGKDVELRCDPISGHTALYWYRQSLGQGLEFLIYFQGNSAPDKSGLPSDRFSAERTGGSVSTLTIQRTQQEDSAVYLCASSLALAGGQYFGPGTRLTVL.

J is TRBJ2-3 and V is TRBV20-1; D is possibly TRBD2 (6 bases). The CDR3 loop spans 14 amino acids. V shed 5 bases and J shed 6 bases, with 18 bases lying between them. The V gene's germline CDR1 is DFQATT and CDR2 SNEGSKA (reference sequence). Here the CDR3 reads CSASISGVPDTQYF. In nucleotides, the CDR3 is TGCAGTGCTTCGATATCGGGGGTACCGGATACGCAGTATTTT.

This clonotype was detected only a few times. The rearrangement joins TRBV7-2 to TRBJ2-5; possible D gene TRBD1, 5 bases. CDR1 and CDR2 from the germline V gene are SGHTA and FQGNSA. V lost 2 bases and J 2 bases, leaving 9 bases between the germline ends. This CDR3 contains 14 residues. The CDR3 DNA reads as TGTGCCAGCAGCTTACATCAGGGACAAGAGACCCAGTACTTC. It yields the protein CASSLHQGQETQYF. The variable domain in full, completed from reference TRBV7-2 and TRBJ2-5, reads GAGVSQSPSNKVTEKGKDVELRCDPISGHTALYWYRQSLGQGLEFLIYFQGNSAPDKSGLPSDRFSAERTGGSVSTLTIQRTQQEDSAVYLCASSLHQGQETQYFGPGTRLLVL.

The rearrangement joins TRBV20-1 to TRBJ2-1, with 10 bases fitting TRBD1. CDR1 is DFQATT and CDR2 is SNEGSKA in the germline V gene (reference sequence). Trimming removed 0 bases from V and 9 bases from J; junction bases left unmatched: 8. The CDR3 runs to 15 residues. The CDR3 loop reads CSARDWDRGRGEQFF. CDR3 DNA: TGCAGTGCTAGAGATTGGGACAGGGGTAGGGGTGAGCAGTTCTTC.

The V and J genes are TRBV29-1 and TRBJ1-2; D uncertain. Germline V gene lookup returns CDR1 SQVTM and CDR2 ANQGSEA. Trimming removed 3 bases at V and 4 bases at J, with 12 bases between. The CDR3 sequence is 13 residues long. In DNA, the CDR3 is TGCAGCGTTGAGACACCTTCTTCCTATGGCTACACCTTC. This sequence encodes CSVETPSSYGYTF.

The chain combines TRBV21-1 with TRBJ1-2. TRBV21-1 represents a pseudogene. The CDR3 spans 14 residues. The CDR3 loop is CASSKDRTNYGYTF. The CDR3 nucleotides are TGTGCCAGCAGCAAGGACCGGACTAACTATGGCTACACCTTC.

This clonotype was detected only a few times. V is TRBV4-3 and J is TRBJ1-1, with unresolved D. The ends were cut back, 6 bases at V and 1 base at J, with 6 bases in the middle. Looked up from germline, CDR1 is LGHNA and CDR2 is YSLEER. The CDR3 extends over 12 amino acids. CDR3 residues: CASRGGNTEAFF. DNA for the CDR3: TGCGCCAGCAGAGGAGGGAACACTGAAGCTTTCTTT.

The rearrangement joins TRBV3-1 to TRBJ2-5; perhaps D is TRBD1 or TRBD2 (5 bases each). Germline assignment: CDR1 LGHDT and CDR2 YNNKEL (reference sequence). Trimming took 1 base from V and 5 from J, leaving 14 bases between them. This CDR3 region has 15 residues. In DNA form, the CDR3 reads TGTGCCAGCAGCCAAGTCGGGACGTCGTGGGAGACCCAGTACTTC. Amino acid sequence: CASSQVGTSWETQYF.

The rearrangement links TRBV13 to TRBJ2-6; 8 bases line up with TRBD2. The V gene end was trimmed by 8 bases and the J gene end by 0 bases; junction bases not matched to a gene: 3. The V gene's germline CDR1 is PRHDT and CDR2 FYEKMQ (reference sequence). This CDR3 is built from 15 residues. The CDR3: CASREGFSGANVLTF. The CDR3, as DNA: TGTGCCAGCCGGGAGGGCTTCTCTGGGGCCAACGTCCTGACTTTC.

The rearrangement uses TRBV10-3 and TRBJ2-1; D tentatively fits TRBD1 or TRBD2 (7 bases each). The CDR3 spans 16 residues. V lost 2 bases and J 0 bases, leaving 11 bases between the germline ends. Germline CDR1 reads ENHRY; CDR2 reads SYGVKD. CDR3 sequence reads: CAISEQGEGSYNEQFF. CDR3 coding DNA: TGTGCCATCAGTGAGCAGGGGGAGGGCTCCTACAATGAGCAGTTCTTC.